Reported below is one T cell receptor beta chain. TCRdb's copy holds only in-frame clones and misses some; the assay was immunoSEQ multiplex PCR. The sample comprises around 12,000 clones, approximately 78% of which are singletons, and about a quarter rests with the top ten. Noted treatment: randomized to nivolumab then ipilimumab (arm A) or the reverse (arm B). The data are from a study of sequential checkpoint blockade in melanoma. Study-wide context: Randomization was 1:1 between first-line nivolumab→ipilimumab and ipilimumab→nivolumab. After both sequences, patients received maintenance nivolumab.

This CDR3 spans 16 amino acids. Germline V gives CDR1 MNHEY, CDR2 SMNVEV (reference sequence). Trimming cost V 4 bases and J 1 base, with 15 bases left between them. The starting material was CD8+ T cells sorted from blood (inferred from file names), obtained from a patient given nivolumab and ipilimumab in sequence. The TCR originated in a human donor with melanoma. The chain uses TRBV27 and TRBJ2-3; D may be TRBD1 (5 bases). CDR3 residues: CASSSHRFRGTDTQYF. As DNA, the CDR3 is TGTGCCAGCAGTTCCCACAGGTTCCGGGGCACAGATACGCAGTATTTT.